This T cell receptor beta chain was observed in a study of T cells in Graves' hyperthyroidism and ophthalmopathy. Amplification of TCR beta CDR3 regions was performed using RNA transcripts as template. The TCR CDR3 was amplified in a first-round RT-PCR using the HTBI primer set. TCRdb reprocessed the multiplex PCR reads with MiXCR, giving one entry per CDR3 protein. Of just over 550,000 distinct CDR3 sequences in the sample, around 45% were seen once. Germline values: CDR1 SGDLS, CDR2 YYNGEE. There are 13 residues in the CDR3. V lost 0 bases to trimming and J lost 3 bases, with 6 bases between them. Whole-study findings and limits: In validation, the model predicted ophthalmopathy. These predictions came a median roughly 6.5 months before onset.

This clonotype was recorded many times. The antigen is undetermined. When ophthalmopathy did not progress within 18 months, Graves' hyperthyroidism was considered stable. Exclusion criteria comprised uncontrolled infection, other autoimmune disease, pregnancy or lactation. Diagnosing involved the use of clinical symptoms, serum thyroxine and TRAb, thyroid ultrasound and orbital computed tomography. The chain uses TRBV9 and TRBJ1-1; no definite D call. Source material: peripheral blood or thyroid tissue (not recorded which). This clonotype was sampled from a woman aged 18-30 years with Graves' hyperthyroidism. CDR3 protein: CASSVVGDTEAFF. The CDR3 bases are TGTGCCAGCAGCGTAGTGGGTGACACTGAAGCTTTCTTT.